This paragraph covers one T cell receptor beta chain sequence. Its specificity is unknown. The CDR3 extends over 17 amino acids. The V gene's germline CDR1 is MDHEN and CDR2 SYDVKM. The V end was cut by 5 bases, the J end by 0 bases, with 20 bases between. The data derive from a study of cytomegalovirus exposure and HLA in healthy donors. Study-wide results and caveats: Follow-up analysis seemed to connect common viral pathogens with several of the most significant clusters identified. Earlier results showed most TCR beta V segments being productive about 87% or about 30% of the time.

The PCR contained 60 Vbeta and 13 Jbeta primers. The method was immunoSEQ multiplex PCR; TCRdb's version includes in-frame clones alone and lacks a portion of them. The ten top clones account for around 1.1%, within a sample of under 250,000 clones. J is TRBJ2-7 and V is TRBV28, with D possibly being TRBD1 (5 bases). The specimen sequenced was PBMCs. This clonotype was obtained from a girl aged 2 to 10 in good health and CMV-seropositive. CDR3 coding DNA: TGTGCCAGCAGTACTGTTCAGGGCGTTACGAGCTCCTACGAGCAGTACTTC. Encoded protein: CASSTVQGVTSSYEQYF.